These 29 T cell receptor beta chains were all obtained from the same sample, sequenced in a study of blood T cell repertoires in COVID-19. Generated by immunoSEQ multiplex PCR, the TCRdb table keeps only in-frame clones and is missing some. There are approximately 78,000 clones in the sample; 80% to 95% occur only once, and approximately 2.8% lies in the top ten. Sequencing was done on a sample of peripheral blood. The origin of the receptors is a man aged 45 to 65 with COVID-19, enrolled during active disease.

The chain joins TRBV18 to TRBJ2-5; 7 bases align to TRBD2. This CDR3 comprises 15 residues. Germline CDR1 KGHSH, CDR2 LQKENI. With 3 bases clipped from V and 2 bases from J, the junction kept 6 bases outside the gene matches. As DNA, the CDR3 is TGTGCCAGCTCACCCCTAGCGGACGATCAAGAGACCCAGTACTTC. Its translation: CASSPLADDQETQYF.

The chain employs TRBV28 and TRBJ1-2; 7 positions agree with TRBD1. J was trimmed by 3 bases and V by 7 bases; bases with no gene match: 8. Germline assignment: CDR1 MDHEN and CDR2 SYDVKM. This CDR3 has 14 amino acids. The CDR3 DNA reads TGTGCCAGCACCCGGACAGGACCGCACTATGGCTACACCTTC. This translates into CASTRTGPHYGYTF.

The J gene is TRBJ1-4, the V gene TRBV25-1, with 9 bases matching TRBD1. The germline CDR1 and CDR2 sequences are MGHDK and SYGVNS. This CDR3 is built from 15 residues. The V and J ends lost 11 bases and 5 bases, in that order; junction bases with no gene match: 12. The CDR3 here is CAGHYYGTGNEKLFF. CDR3 bases: TGTGCCGGGCATTACTACGGGACAGGGAATGAAAAACTGTTTTTT.

This chain connects TRBV19 to TRBJ2-2, with a weak D call TRBD2 (6 bases). Trimming removed 7 bases at V and 9 bases at J, with 21 bases between. The germline gives CDR1 LNHDA, CDR2 SQIVND (reference sequence). CDR3 length: 15 residues. The CDR3 nucleotides read TGTGCCAGTACCACGATAGGACTAAAGGACAGGGAGCTGTTTTTT. Its protein is CASTTIGLKDRELFF.

In its sample, this clone was seen once. The rearrangement joins TRBV6-5 to TRBJ1-2; 8 bases map to TRBD1. Germline values: CDR1 MNHEY, CDR2 SVGAGI. The CDR3 runs 16 residues. V gave up 3 bases and J gave up 4 bases; unmatched junction bases: 10. CDR3 loop: CASSYSTTGAPYGYTF. The CDR3 DNA reads as TGTGCCAGCAGTTATTCGACGACAGGGGCCCCCTATGGCTACACCTTC.

The chain combines TRBV20-1 with TRBJ2-2; TRBD2 aligns across 9 bases. The CDR3 contains 15 residues. CDR1 is DFQATT, CDR2 SNEGSKA, per germline (reference sequence). The trim removed 3 bases at V and 5 bases at J, leaving 7 bases unmatched. The chain's CDR3 is CSASRLAGITGELFF. CDR3 bases: TGCAGTGCTAGTAGGCTAGCGGGAATAACCGGGGAGCTGTTTTTT.

V usage is TRBV7-9 and J usage is TRBJ1-2, with 7 bases fitting TRBD1. The junction had 6 bases not matched to a gene; V was cut back by 2 bases and J by 3 bases. The germline V gene encodes CDR1 SEHNR and CDR2 FQNEAQ (reference sequence). This CDR3 is built from 15 residues. CDR3 sequence reads: CASSLRTGLDYGYTF. For the CDR3, the DNA is TGTGCCAGCAGCTTACGGACAGGTTTGGACTATGGCTACACCTTC.

The chain recombines TRBV4-3 with TRBJ2-1; TRBD2 might be the D (7 bases). Germline V lookup: CDR1 LGHNA, CDR2 YSLEER. The CDR3 consists of 14 residues. The V and J ends lost 5 bases and 8 bases respectively, with 16 bases between them. CDR3 region: CASSLTGGGDEQFF. The CDR3 DNA reads TGCGCCAGCAGCTTAACTGGCGGGGGCGATGAGCAGTTCTTC.

CDR3: CATVPRGTAKNNEQFF. CDR3 nucleotides: TGTGCCACCGTCCCCCGAGGGACAGCCAAGAACAATGAGCAGTTCTTC. V is TRBV19 and J is TRBJ2-1; TRBD1 aligns across 7 bases. J was trimmed by 5 bases and V by 10 bases; bases with no gene match: 17. Looked up from germline, CDR1 is LNHDA and CDR2 is SQIVND (reference sequence). The CDR3 is made up of 16 amino acids.

This clone was found once. The chain carries TRBV28 and TRBJ1-3; tentatively, D is TRBD1 (6 bases). The germline V gene has CDR1 MDHEN and CDR2 SYDVKM. Trimming cost V 6 bases and J 3 bases, with 15 bases left between them. The length of the CDR3 is 15 residues. The CDR3 here is CASSTGSAFGNTIYF. The CDR3 DNA sequence: TGTGCCAGCAGCACAGGGTCCGCCTTTGGAAACACCATATATTTT.

This clone was counted once. The chain links TRBV19 to TRBJ1-4; the D is unclear. V was pared by 7 bases and J by 8 bases, with 14 bases between. The CDR3 runs 13 residues. The germline V gene has CDR1 LNHDA and CDR2 SQIVND (reference sequence). CDR3 residues: CASMTRLGEKLFF. DNA of the CDR3: TGTGCCAGTATGACAAGGCTTGGCGAAAAACTGTTTTTT.

The V and J genes are TRBV18 and TRBJ1-3; TRBD1 might be the D (5 bases). The V end was cut by 5 bases, the J end by 5 bases, with 10 bases between. Germline V CDR1 and CDR2: KGHSH, LQKENI. The CDR3 loop spans 13 amino acids. Here the CDR3 DNA reads TGTGCCAGCTCATCGGGGGTTCGAAACACCATATATTTT. Its protein product is CASSSGVRNTIYF.

The chain uses TRBV27 and TRBJ2-5; D is perhaps TRBD1 (5 bases). V was shortened by 4 bases and J by 3 bases, with 18 bases between the two germline ends. This CDR3 comprises 16 residues. The germline V gene has CDR1 MNHEY and CDR2 SMNVEV (reference sequence). The CDR3 sequence: CASSSPTRDSKETQYF. In DNA, the CDR3 is TGTGCCAGCAGTTCCCCAACGCGAGACAGCAAAGAGACCCAGTACTTC.

The chain has TRBV4-3 and TRBJ2-7, with D tentatively TRBD2 (6 bases). This CDR3 is built from 15 residues. Trimming left V 1 base short and J 5 bases short, with 15 bases between. Germline loops: CDR1 LGHNA, CDR2 YSLEER. The CDR3 sequence: CASSQGAGRSNEQYF. The CDR3 DNA reads as TGCGCCAGCAGCCAAGGTGCGGGGCGGAGCAACGAGCAGTACTTC.

The chain joins TRBV28 to TRBJ2-7, with D maybe TRBD2 (6 bases). The CDR3 covers 16 residues. Trimming removed 6 bases at V and 0 bases at J, with 18 bases between. The germline gives CDR1 MDHEN, CDR2 SYDVKM. The CDR3 nucleotides read TGTGCCAGCAGCTCGCCGGGACTGGAGAGCTCCTACGAGCAGTACTTC. This encodes CASSSPGLESSYEQYF.

The CDR3 sequence: CASSLSLASKETQYF. CDR3 bases: TGTGCCAGCAGTTTATCGCTAGCGAGTAAAGAGACCCAGTACTTC. The V call is TRBV28, the J call TRBJ2-5; tentative D call: TRBD2 (6 bases). The germline V gene has CDR1 MDHEN and CDR2 SYDVKM. This CDR3 is 15 amino acids long. The germline V and J ends were trimmed by 1 base and 3 bases, with 12 bases remaining between them. The full variable domain, its missing parts supplied by reference TRBV28 and TRBJ2-5, is DVKVTQSSRYLVKRTGEKVFLECVQDMDHENMFWYRQDPGLGLRLIYFSYDVKMKEKGDIPEGYSVSREKKERFSLILESASTNQTSMYLCASSLSLASKETQYFGPGTRLLVL.

This rearrangement joins TRBV28 to TRBJ2-3; the match to TRBD2 covers 8 bases. The V gene end was trimmed by 6 bases and the J gene end by 1 base; junction bases not matched to a gene: 6. The germline gives CDR1 MDHEN, CDR2 SYDVKM. CDR3 length: 15 residues. As DNA, the CDR3 is TGTGCCAGCAGAACAGCGGGAGATGGCACAGATACGCAGTATTTT. Its protein is CASRTAGDGTDTQYF.

The rearrangement uses TRBV4-1 and TRBJ1-4; D perhaps matches TRBD1 (5 bases). Per the germline V gene, CDR1 is MGHRA and CDR2 is YSYEKL. This CDR3 has 15 amino acids. Trimming cost V 3 bases and J 8 bases, with 16 bases left between them. CDR3 loop: CASSQQGLSDEKLFF. The CDR3 bases are TGCGCCAGCAGCCAGCAGGGCCTCTCGGACGAAAAACTGTTTTTT.

The chain carries TRBV19 and TRBJ2-6; TRBD2 matches 10 bases. This CDR3 is built from 17 residues. With V trimmed by 3 bases and J by 3 bases, 5 bases remained unmatched. Germline lookup yields CDR1 LNHDA and CDR2 SQIVND (reference sequence). The CDR3 loop reads CASSIGLAGVGANVLTF. The CDR3 coding sequence is TGTGCCAGTAGTATCGGGCTAGCGGGAGTTGGGGCCAACGTCCTGACTTTC.

The chain employs TRBV4-1 and TRBJ2-1; TRBD2 matches 7 bases. Unmatched junction bases numbered 8, after V lost 0 bases and J lost 9 bases. Germline CDR1 MGHRA, CDR2 YSYEKL. This CDR3 is 15 amino acids long. This chain's CDR3 is CASSQDERDKAEQFF. The CDR3 nucleotides are TGCGCCAGCAGCCAAGATGAGCGGGATAAAGCTGAGCAGTTCTTC.

The CDR3 sequence: CASSLSGTNIQYF. For the CDR3, the DNA is TGTGCCAGCAGCTTATCAGGGACTAACATTCAGTACTTC. The V gene is TRBV7-8, the J gene TRBJ2-4, with D possibly being TRBD2 (6 bases). The V and J ends lost 2 bases and 7 bases respectively, with 9 bases between them. Germline CDR1 and CDR2: SGHVS and FQNEAQ. This CDR3 contains 13 residues.

The V gene is TRBV19, the J gene TRBJ2-7, with no clear D. The CDR3 has 15 residues. Germline CDR1 LNHDA, CDR2 SQIVND (reference sequence). V lost 3 bases and J lost 2, with 14 bases in between. CDR3 coding DNA: TGTGCCAGTAGTATCGACGGTAGCCTGACCTACGAGCAGTACTTC. It specifies CASSIDGSLTYEQYF. The full variable domain, completed using reference TRBV19 and TRBJ2-7, is DGGITQSPKYLFRKEGQNVTLSCEQNLNHDAMYWYRQDPGQGLRLIYYSQIVNDFQKGDIAEGYSVSREKKESFPLTVTSAQKNPTAFYLCASSIDGSLTYEQYFGPGTRLTVT.

The V call is TRBV7-3, the J call TRBJ2-2, with D uncertain. The CDR3 totals 14 residues. Trimming removed 3 bases at V and 3 bases at J, with 8 bases between. Germline V gene lookup returns CDR1 SGHTA and CDR2 FQGTGA. The CDR3 DNA sequence: TGTGCCAGCAGCTTTAACTCATACACCGGGGAGCTGTTTTTT. It encodes CASSFNSYTGELFF. The whole variable domain, remainder taken from reference TRBV7-3 and TRBJ2-2, is GAGVSQTPSNKVTEKGKYVELRCDPISGHTALYWYRQSLGQGPEFLIYFQGTGAADDSGLPNDRFFAVRPEGSVSTLKIQRTERGDSAVYLCASSFNSYTGELFFGEGSRLTVL.

This rearrangement joins TRBV5-1 to TRBJ2-5, with 8 bases that match TRBD2. The CDR3 length is 15 residues. J was trimmed by 2 bases and V by 3 bases; bases with no gene match: 6. Germline-derived CDR1 and CDR2 are SGHRS and YFSETQ. CDR3: CASSSSSGQQETQYF. Here the CDR3 DNA reads TGCGCCAGCAGCTCCTCTAGCGGGCAACAAGAGACCCAGTACTTC.

This clone appeared a single time. The gene calls are TRBV28 and TRBJ2-1; 9 bases match TRBD1. CDR1 and CDR2 (germline): MDHEN, SYDVKM. V lost 7 bases to trimming and J lost 6 bases; unmatched junction nucleotides: 7. The CDR3 covers 14 residues. CDR3 protein: CASKGQGSFNEQFF. The CDR3 DNA follows: TGTGCCAGCAAAGGACAGGGGAGTTTCAATGAGCAGTTCTTC.

A single count supports this clone. The chain couples TRBV30 to TRBJ1-6; maybe TRBD1 (5 bases). This CDR3 has 15 residues. Trimming took 4 bases from V and 9 from J, leaving 19 bases between them. CDR1 GTSNPN and CDR2 SVGIG come from the germline V gene (reference sequence). CDR3 amino acids: CAWTGFHPDGSPLHF. The CDR3 DNA is TGTGCCTGGACAGGGTTTCATCCCGACGGTTCACCCCTCCACTTT.

The V gene is TRBV7-2, the J gene TRBJ2-7; 11 nucleotides agree with TRBD1. V was clipped by 5 bases and J by 4 bases; unmatched bases: 4. This CDR3 contains 14 residues. Germline assignment: CDR1 SGHTA and CDR2 FQGNSA. The CDR3 DNA is TGTGCCAGCAGCCCGGGGACAGGGGGGTACGAGCAGTACTTC. It translates to CASSPGTGGYEQYF.

This rearrangement joins TRBV9 to TRBJ2-7; D perhaps matches TRBD2 (5 bases). The CDR3 contains 13 residues. V lost 2 bases, J lost 7 bases, and 13 bases lay in between. Germline CDR1 reads SGDLS; CDR2 reads YYNGEE. The CDR3 is CASSVTTGGEQYF. As DNA, the CDR3 is TGTGCCAGCAGCGTCACCACCGGCGGGGAGCAGTACTTC. Drawing the rest from reference TRBV9 and TRBJ2-7, the complete variable domain is DSGVTQTPKHLITATGQRVTLRCSPRSGDLSVYWYQQSLDQGLQFLIQYYNGEERAKGNILERFSAQQFPDLHSELNLSSLELGDSALYFCASSVTTGGEQYFGPGTRLTVT.

V gene TRBV7-3 combines with J gene TRBJ2-6, with D possibly TRBD1 on 6 matching bases. Trimming stripped 3 bases from V and 4 bases from J, with 13 bases between. Per germline, CDR1 SGHTA and CDR2 FQGTGA. CDR3 size: 16 residues. CDR3 sequence reads: CASSFHRAAGANVLTF. CDR3 in DNA: TGTGCCAGCAGCTTCCACAGGGCGGCCGGGGCCAACGTCCTGACTTTC.